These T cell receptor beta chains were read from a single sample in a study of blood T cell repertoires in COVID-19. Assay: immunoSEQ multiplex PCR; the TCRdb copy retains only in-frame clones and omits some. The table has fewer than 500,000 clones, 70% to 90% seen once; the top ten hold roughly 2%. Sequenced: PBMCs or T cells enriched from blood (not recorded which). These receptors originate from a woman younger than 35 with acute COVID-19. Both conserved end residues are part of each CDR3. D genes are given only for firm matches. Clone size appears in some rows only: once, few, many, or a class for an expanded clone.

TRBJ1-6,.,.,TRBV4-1,TGCGCCAGCAGCCGCGGGGGGCAGGATTCACCCCTCCACTTT,CASSRGGQDSPLHF
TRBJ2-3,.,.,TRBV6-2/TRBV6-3,TGTGCCAGCAGTTATGGCGGGGTAGATACGCAGTATTTT,CASSYGGVDTQYF
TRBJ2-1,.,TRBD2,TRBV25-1,TGTGCCAGCAGTGAATTAGCGGGAGGGCCTCGGGAGCAGTTCTTC,CASSELAGGPREQFF
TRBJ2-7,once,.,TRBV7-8,TGTGCCAGCAGCTCAGGGGTAATGTACGAGCAGTACTTC,CASSSGVMYEQYF
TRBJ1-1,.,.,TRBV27,TGTGCCAGCAGTCCATGGGCGACAATGAACACTGAAGCTTTCTTT,CASSPWATMNTEAFF
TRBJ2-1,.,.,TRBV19,TGTGCCAGTAGTATGGGCTTAACGTCCTACAATGAGCAGTTCTTC,CASSMGLTSYNEQFF
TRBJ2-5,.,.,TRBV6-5,TGTGCCAGCAGCCCCTCGAAGCGGAGGGAGACCCAGTACTTC,CASSPSKRRETQYF
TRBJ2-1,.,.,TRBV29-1,TGCAGCGTTGAAGACCAGAAGCGGGTCCCCTACAATGAGCAGTTCTTC,CSVEDQKRVPYNEQFF
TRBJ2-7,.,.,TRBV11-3,TGTGCCAGCAGCTCTCAGGAGGGATTAGGCGAGCAGTACTTC,CASSSQEGLGEQYF
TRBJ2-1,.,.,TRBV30,TGTGCCCACGAGAGCGCCTCCTACAATGAGCAGTTCTTC,CAHESASYNEQFF
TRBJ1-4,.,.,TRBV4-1,TGCGCCAGCAGCCAAGAGGAATACGGGGCTAATGAAAAACTGTTTTTT,CASSQEEYGANEKLFF
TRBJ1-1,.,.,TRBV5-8,TGTGCCAGCAGCTTCTACGGGAACACTGAAGCTTTCTTT,CASSFYGNTEAFF
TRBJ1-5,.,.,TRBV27,TGTGCCAGCAGTCCCCGTAGCTGGGGGGAATTTAGCAATCAGCCCCAGCATTTT,CASSPRSWGEFSNQPQHF
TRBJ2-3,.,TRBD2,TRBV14,TGTGCCAGCAGCCAAGTTTGGCGGGGGATTACAGATACGCAGTATTTT,CASSQVWRGITDTQYF
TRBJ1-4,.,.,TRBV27,TGTGCCAGCAGTCCTAGAGGGTTTAATGAAAAACTGTTTTTT,CASSPRGFNEKLFF
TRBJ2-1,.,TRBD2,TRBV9,TGTGCCAGCAGCTCTGGACTAGCGGGGTACAATGAGCAGTTCTTC,CASSSGLAGYNEQFF
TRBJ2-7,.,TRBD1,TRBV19,TGTGCCAGTAGTGATACCGGGACAGGGGGCAGGACGCAGTACTTC,CASSDTGTGGRTQYF
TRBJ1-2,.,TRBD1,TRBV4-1,TGCGCCAGCAGCCAAGTCGTTACGGGACAGGGAAACTATGGCTACACCTTC,CASSQVVTGQGNYGYTF
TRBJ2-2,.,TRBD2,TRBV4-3,TGCGCCAGCCGTATGGAGCGGGAGCTCGGGGAGCTGTTTTTT,CASRMERELGELFF
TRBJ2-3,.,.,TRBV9,TGTGCCAGCAGCGTTATAAGCACAGATACGCAGTATTTT,CASSVISTDTQYF
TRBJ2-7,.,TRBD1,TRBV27,TGTGCCAGCAGTTCCGGGACAGGCGTGAGCGAGCAGTACTTC,CASSSGTGVSEQYF
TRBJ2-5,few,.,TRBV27,TGTGCCAGCAGTTTACGGGGGAGGTGGGAGACCCAGTACTTC,CASSLRGRWETQYF
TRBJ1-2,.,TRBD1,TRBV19,TGTGCCAGTAGTCCTTCAGGGACAGGGGTGGGCTACACCTTC,CASSPSGTGVGYTF
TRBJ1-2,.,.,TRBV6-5,TGTGCCAGCAGTTATATTCCCGCGGATGGCTACACCTTC,CASSYIPADGYTF
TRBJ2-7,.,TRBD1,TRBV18,TGTGCCAGCGGACAGGATTCCTACGAGCAGTACTTC,CASGQDSYEQYF
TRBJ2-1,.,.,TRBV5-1,TGCGCCAGCAGCTTGGAGACAGGCGAGCAGTTCTTC,CASSLETGEQFF
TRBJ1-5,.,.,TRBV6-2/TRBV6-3,TGTGCCAGCAACCCACGACAGAGCAATCAGCCCCAGCATTTT,CASNPRQSNQPQHF
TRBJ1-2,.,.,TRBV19,TGTGCCAGTAGTATCGGGGAACATGGTCGCACCTTC,CASSIGEHGRTF
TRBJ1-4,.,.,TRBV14,TGTGCCAGCAGCCCCTTTGGGGCAGGGGAGGGCGAAAAACTGTTTTTT,CASSPFGAGEGEKLFF
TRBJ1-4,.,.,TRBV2,TGTGCCAGCAGTGTTGGAGGGGTGGGAGAAAAACTGTTTTTT,CASSVGGVGEKLFF
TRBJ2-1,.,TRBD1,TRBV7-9,TGTGCCAGCAGCTTCGGACAGGGGGTCTACAATGAGCAGTTCTTC,CASSFGQGVYNEQFF
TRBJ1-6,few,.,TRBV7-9,TGTGCCAGCAGCTTATCGGGGGACTATTCACCCCTCCACTTT,CASSLSGDYSPLHF
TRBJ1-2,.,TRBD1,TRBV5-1,TGCGCCAGCAGGGACAGGGGGCAGATTAACTATGGCTACACCTTC,CASRDRGQINYGYTF
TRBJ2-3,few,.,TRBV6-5,TGTGCCAGCAGTAGCGGCCACCGCACAGATACGCAGTATTTT,CASSSGHRTDTQYF
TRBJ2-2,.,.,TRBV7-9,TGTGCCAGCAGCTCCCGGGAGCCCGGGGAGCTGTTTTTT,CASSSREPGELFF
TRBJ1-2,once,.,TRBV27,TGTGCCAGCAGTGCTACCGGGACACAAGTAGGCATCGGGTATCGTGGCTACACCTTC,CASSATGTQVGIGYRGYTF
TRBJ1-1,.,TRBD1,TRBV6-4,TGTGCCAGCAGGGACAGGGGGAACACTGAAGCTTTCTTT,CASRDRGNTEAFF
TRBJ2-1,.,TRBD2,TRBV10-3,TGTGCCATCAGTGAGTACGGGGGGGACAATGAGCAGTTCTTC,CAISEYGGDNEQFF
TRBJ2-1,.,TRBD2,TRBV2,TGTGCCAGCAGTGAAAGACTAGCGGGGGACAATGAGCAGTTCTTC,CASSERLAGDNEQFF